This T cell receptor beta chain originates from a study of blood T cell repertoires in COVID-19. This table comes from immunoSEQ multiplex PCR, and its TCRdb copy is limited to in-frame clones, with some not included. The data hold about 120,000 clones, with around 81% observed a single time. The germline V gene has CDR1 LGHDT and CDR2 YNNKEL (reference sequence). With 1 base removed from V and 2 bases from J, the gap between germline ends came to 9 bases. This CDR3 spans 15 amino acids. This TCR derives from a woman aged 50 to 65 with acute or convalescent COVID-19. V usage is TRBV3-1 (or the pseudogene TRBV3-2) and J usage is TRBJ1-3, with D tentatively TRBD1 (6 bases). The sample was peripheral blood. DNA of the CDR3: TGTGCCAGCAGCCAAGGGGCAGGGGCTGGAAACACCATATATTTT. Residues: CASSQGAGAGNTIYF.